This entry lists 5 T cell receptor beta chains sequenced from one sample in a study of cytomegalovirus exposure and HLA in healthy donors. This PCR relied on a set of 60 Vbeta primers and 13 Jbeta primers. Sequencing was performed with immunoSEQ multiplex PCR; in TCRdb, only in-frame clones are kept and a portion is missing. The sample has approximately 150,000 clones, 75% to 90% seen once. The material sequenced was PBMCs. These receptors were taken from a woman in her twenties or thirties in good health and CMV-seronegative.

Only one count was recorded for this clone. The sample contains more than one DNA sequence encoding this CDR3. The rearrangement joins TRBV7-2 to TRBJ1-5; D remains unclear. This CDR3 spans 15 amino acids. The germline CDR1 and CDR2 sequences are SGHTA and FQGNSA. V was cut by 1 base and J by 0 bases, with 7 bases left in between. The CDR3: CASSLGGGSNQPQHF. The CDR3 DNA follows: TGTGCCAGCAGCTTAGGAGGAGGTAGCAATCAGCCCCAGCATTTT.

This clone was picked up a small number of times. The chain has TRBV23-1 and TRBJ1-1, with D perhaps TRBD1 (5 bases). TRBV23-1 is treated as an ORF (open reading frame) with a function not yet certain. This CDR3 is built from 12 residues. Trimming left V 7 bases short and J 3 bases short, with 9 bases between. CDR3 protein: CASTRVDTEAFF. The CDR3 coding sequence is TGCGCCAGCACCAGGGTAGACACTGAAGCTTTCTTT.

About this clone itself: At one end, the junction sequence differs from germline, possibly due to a read error. The V gene is TRBV5-5, the J gene TRBJ2-3, with 7 bases that match TRBD1. This CDR3 comprises 16 residues. CDR1 is SGHKS and CDR2 is YYEKEE in the germline V gene (reference sequence). CDR3 in amino acids: CASILVYRGSTDTQYF. Here the CDR3 DNA reads TGTGCCAGCATCTTGGTATACAGGGGAAGCACAGATACGCAGTATTTT.

The chain combines TRBV6-6 with TRBJ1-4; D gene ambiguous. This CDR3 is built from 13 residues. Germline V lookup: CDR1 MNHNY, CDR2 SVGAGI (reference sequence). Trimming pared 6 bases from V and 4 bases from J, leaving 9 bases between. The CDR3 loop is CASSSQYNEKLFF. The CDR3 DNA follows: TGTGCCAGCAGCTCGCAGTATAATGAAAAACTGTTTTTT.

This clone was observed a handful of times. The genes are TRBV2 and TRBJ1-1, with 7 bases identical to TRBD1. CDR1 is SNHLY and CDR2 is FYNNEI in the germline V gene. The CDR3 contains 14 residues. With V trimmed by 7 bases and J by 0 bases, 5 bases remained unmatched. CDR3 in amino acids: CASIGTAMNTEAFF. The DNA for the CDR3 is TGTGCCAGCATTGGGACAGCCATGAACACTGAAGCTTTCTTT.